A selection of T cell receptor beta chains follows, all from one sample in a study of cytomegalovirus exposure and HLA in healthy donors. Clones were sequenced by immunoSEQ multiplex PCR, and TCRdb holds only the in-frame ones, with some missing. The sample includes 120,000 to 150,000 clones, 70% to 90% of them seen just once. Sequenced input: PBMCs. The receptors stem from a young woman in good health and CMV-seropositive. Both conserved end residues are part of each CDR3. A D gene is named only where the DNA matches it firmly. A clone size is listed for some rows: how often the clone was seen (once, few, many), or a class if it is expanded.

CDR3nt: TGCAGTGCAACAGGGGATCATGGCTACACCTTC
CDR3aa: CSATGDHGYTF
abundance: NA
d_gene: TRBD1
j_gene: TRBJ1-2
v_gene: TRBV20-1

CDR3nt: TGCGCCAGCAGCCTACGGGAGGGAAGCACAGATACGCAGTATTTT
CDR3aa: CASSLREGSTDTQYF
abundance: NA
d_gene: TRBD2
j_gene: TRBJ2-3
v_gene: TRBV4-1

CDR3nt: TGTGCCAGTACCTACAGGGGAAACACTGAAGCTTTCTTT
CDR3aa: CASTYRGNTEAFF
abundance: few
d_gene: TRBD1
j_gene: TRBJ1-1
v_gene: TRBV19

CDR3nt: TGTGCCAGTAGTAACTTAACCCTCGGACTAGCGGGAGGATACGAGCAGTACTTC
CDR3aa: CASSNLTLGLAGGYEQYF
abundance: NA
d_gene: TRBD2
j_gene: TRBJ2-7
v_gene: TRBV19

CDR3nt: TGTGCCAGCAGTGAAGCCCCGGGACAGGGGGCGGAAAAACTGTTTTTT
CDR3aa: CASSEAPGQGAEKLFF
abundance: NA
d_gene: TRBD1
j_gene: TRBJ1-4
v_gene: TRBV6-1

CDR3nt: TGTGCCAGCAGTTACTCGCCGTCGGGGAACCTCGAGCAGTACTTC
CDR3aa: CASSYSPSGNLEQYF
abundance: NA
d_gene: NA
j_gene: TRBJ2-7
v_gene: TRBV6-5

CDR3nt: TGCGCCACTCGGGACCCAGGGGAAGATACGCAGTATTTT
CDR3aa: CATRDPGEDTQYF
abundance: once
d_gene: NA
j_gene: TRBJ2-3
v_gene: TRBV10-2

CDR3nt: TGCGCCAGCAGTGAGAGAAGCGGGAGGGCCAATGAGCAGTTCTTC
CDR3aa: CASSERSGRANEQFF
abundance: once
d_gene: TRBD2
j_gene: TRBJ2-1
v_gene: TRBV10-2

CDR3nt: TGTGCCAGCAGTTACTCGGGGACAGGAGGTGGCTACACCTTC
CDR3aa: CASSYSGTGGGYTF
abundance: NA
d_gene: TRBD1
j_gene: TRBJ1-2
v_gene: TRBV6-5

CDR3nt: TGTGCCAGTAGTATGTCGGACAGGGGGCTCGACGAGCAGTACTTC
CDR3aa: CASSMSDRGLDEQYF
abundance: NA
d_gene: TRBD1
j_gene: TRBJ2-7
v_gene: TRBV19

CDR3nt: TGTGCCAGCTCTCATGGGGGAGGGTCTAGGGATACGCAGTATTTT
CDR3aa: CASSHGGGSRDTQYF
abundance: NA
d_gene: TRBD2
j_gene: TRBJ2-3
v_gene: TRBV27

CDR3nt: TGCGCCAGCAGCTTAACAGGGAGAGGAAACACCATATATTTT
CDR3aa: CASSLTGRGNTIYF
abundance: NA
d_gene: NA
j_gene: TRBJ1-3
v_gene: TRBV5-1

CDR3nt: TGTGCCATCGGGACACAAGTTCCCTACGAGCAGTACTTC
CDR3aa: CAIGTQVPYEQYF
abundance: NA
d_gene: NA
j_gene: TRBJ2-7
v_gene: TRBV6-6

CDR3nt: TGTGCCAGCAGTGCTGGGCCTGAAGCTTTCTTT
CDR3aa: CASSAGPEAFF
abundance: once
d_gene: NA
j_gene: TRBJ1-1
v_gene: TRBV11-3

CDR3nt: TGTGCCATCAGTGAGGCGGCGGCCTATGGCTACACCTTC
CDR3aa: CAISEAAAYGYTF
abundance: NA
d_gene: NA
j_gene: TRBJ1-2
v_gene: TRBV10-3

CDR3nt: TGTGCCAGCAGCTTGTCTCGGGGAGAAGAGACCCAGTACTTC
CDR3aa: CASSLSRGEETQYF
abundance: NA
d_gene: NA
j_gene: TRBJ2-5
v_gene: TRBV5-6

CDR3nt: TGTGCCAGCAGCTTCCGCCGGTTAGACGAGCAGTACTTC
CDR3aa: CASSFRRLDEQYF
abundance: NA
d_gene: NA
j_gene: TRBJ2-7
v_gene: TRBV11-3

CDR3nt: TGCGCCAGCAGCCAAGATCAAGGACACGGGGAGCTGTTTTTT
CDR3aa: CASSQDQGHGELFF
abundance: NA
d_gene: NA
j_gene: TRBJ2-2
v_gene: TRBV4-3

CDR3nt: TGCAGCGTTGACGTAGCGTACAATGAGCAGTTCTTC
CDR3aa: CSVDVAYNEQFF
abundance: NA
d_gene: NA
j_gene: TRBJ2-1
v_gene: TRBV29-1

CDR3nt: TGTGCCAGCAGTACAAGACAGGGACGAGGCTACACCTTC
CDR3aa: CASSTRQGRGYTF
abundance: NA
d_gene: TRBD1
j_gene: TRBJ1-2
v_gene: TRBV28

CDR3nt: TGTGCCAGCAGCTTTGGGACAGGGTCTAACACCGGGGAGCTGTTTTTT
CDR3aa: CASSFGTGSNTGELFF
abundance: NA
d_gene: TRBD1
j_gene: TRBJ2-2
v_gene: TRBV5-6

CDR3nt: TGTGCCAGCAGCTTGGCCGGTATTAACGAAGCTTTCTTT
CDR3aa: CASSLAGINEAFF
abundance: once
d_gene: NA
j_gene: TRBJ1-1
v_gene: TRBV5-4

CDR3nt: TGTGCCAGCAGCGCGATTACAGGGATGGGCCCTGAAGCTTTCTTT
CDR3aa: CASSAITGMGPEAFF
abundance: NA
d_gene: NA
j_gene: TRBJ1-1
v_gene: TRBV9

CDR3nt: TGTGCCAGCAGTGAACTTACACAAGATCAGCCCCAGCATTTT
CDR3aa: CASSELTQDQPQHF
abundance: few
d_gene: NA
j_gene: TRBJ1-5
v_gene: TRBV6-1

CDR3nt: TGTGCCAGCTCACCCCCGGACAGGGGGGACACTGAAGCTTTCTTT
CDR3aa: CASSPPDRGDTEAFF
abundance: once
d_gene: TRBD1
j_gene: TRBJ1-1
v_gene: TRBV18

CDR3nt: TGTGCCAGCAGTTACTCCCGGGACAGTAACTACGAGCAGTACTTC
CDR3aa: CASSYSRDSNYEQYF
abundance: NA
d_gene: TRBD1
j_gene: TRBJ2-7
v_gene: TRBV6-5

CDR3nt: TGCAGTGCTAGAGATGCGGGGGGAGAGTTCTTC
CDR3aa: CSARDAGGEFF
abundance: NA
d_gene: TRBD2
j_gene: TRBJ2-1
v_gene: TRBV20-1

CDR3nt: TGTGCCAGCACCCCGGAGGGGACCCCCCACGAGCAGTACTTC
CDR3aa: CASTPEGTPHEQYF
abundance: once
d_gene: NA
j_gene: TRBJ2-7
v_gene: TRBV28

CDR3nt: TGTGCCAGCAGCCCATCAAGCGGGAGGGTCCACGAGCAGTACTTC
CDR3aa: CASSPSSGRVHEQYF
abundance: once
d_gene: TRBD2
j_gene: TRBJ2-7
v_gene: TRBV6-5

CDR3nt: TGCGCCAGCAGCCAAGATCTGGGCCAGGGCGCAGATACGCAGTATTTT
CDR3aa: CASSQDLGQGADTQYF
abundance: once
d_gene: NA
j_gene: TRBJ2-3
v_gene: TRBV4-3

CDR3nt: TGTGCCAGCAGCCCCGCGGGGGCGGGCGAGCAGTACTTC
CDR3aa: CASSPAGAGEQYF
abundance: few
d_gene: NA
j_gene: TRBJ2-7
v_gene: TRBV9

CDR3nt: TGTGCCAGCAGCCAATCCTGGGGAGCGGGAGATTCTGATACGCAGTATTTT
CDR3aa: CASSQSWGAGDSDTQYF
abundance: NA
d_gene: TRBD2
j_gene: TRBJ2-3
v_gene: TRBV4-2

CDR3nt: TGTGCCTGGAGCCGGGACAGCTATGGCTACACCTTC
CDR3aa: CAWSRDSYGYTF
abundance: NA
d_gene: TRBD1
j_gene: TRBJ1-2
v_gene: TRBV30

CDR3nt: TGTGCCAGCAGCTTAGGAGGGACAGGGATGCCAGATACGCAGTATTTT
CDR3aa: CASSLGGTGMPDTQYF
abundance: NA
d_gene: TRBD1
j_gene: TRBJ2-3
v_gene: TRBV7-6

CDR3nt: TGTGCCAGCAGCGTACGCGCTAACTATGGCTACACCTTC
CDR3aa: CASSVRANYGYTF
abundance: NA
d_gene: NA
j_gene: TRBJ1-2
v_gene: TRBV9

CDR3nt: TGTGCCAGCAGAGCGACTACTTCCTACGAGCAGTACTTC
CDR3aa: CASRATTSYEQYF
abundance: NA
d_gene: NA
j_gene: TRBJ2-7
v_gene: TRBV5-6

CDR3nt: TGTGCCTGGAGTGTACGACTAGCGGGAGTCTACGAGCAGTACTTC
CDR3aa: CAWSVRLAGVYEQYF
abundance: NA
d_gene: TRBD2
j_gene: TRBJ2-7
v_gene: TRBV30

CDR3nt: TGTGCCAGCAGCCAAGCCCGGGGGGAGGGCCGGCCCGGGGAGCTGTTTTTT
CDR3aa: CASSQARGEGRPGELFF
abundance: NA
d_gene: TRBD2
j_gene: TRBJ2-2
v_gene: TRBV4-2

CDR3nt: TGTGCCAGCAGCCCGACTCTTTCCCACGAGCAGTACTTC
CDR3aa: CASSPTLSHEQYF
abundance: NA
d_gene: NA
j_gene: TRBJ2-7
v_gene: TRBV5-5

CDR3nt: TGTGCCAGCTCACCCCCCTCCGGGAGTGTCTACAATGAGCAGTTCTTC
CDR3aa: CASSPPSGSVYNEQFF
abundance: NA
d_gene: NA
j_gene: TRBJ2-1
v_gene: TRBV18

CDR3nt: TGCGCCAGCAGCCCCTTCGAGTCTAGCACAGATACGCAGTATTTT
CDR3aa: CASSPFESSTDTQYF
abundance: NA
d_gene: NA
j_gene: TRBJ2-3
v_gene: TRBV4-3

CDR3nt: TGTGCCAGCAGCCGGGCCAGGGAAACTGAAGCTTTCTTT
CDR3aa: CASSRARETEAFF
abundance: NA
d_gene: NA
j_gene: TRBJ1-1
v_gene: TRBV7-2

CDR3nt: TGTGCCAGCAGCCCCCGGGACAGGGGTTGGGACACTGAAGCTTTCTTT
CDR3aa: CASSPRDRGWDTEAFF
abundance: NA
d_gene: TRBD1
j_gene: TRBJ1-1
v_gene: TRBV7-2

CDR3nt: TGCGCCAGCAGCTTTCGCCCGATCGGGACAGACCGAGAGCAGTACTTC
CDR3aa: CASSFRPIGTDREQYF
abundance: NA
d_gene: TRBD1
j_gene: TRBJ2-7
v_gene: TRBV5-1

CDR3nt: TGTGCCAGCAGCGTAGAGCCCGCCGGGACAGGGTGGAATGAGCAGTTCTTC
CDR3aa: CASSVEPAGTGWNEQFF
abundance: NA
d_gene: TRBD1
j_gene: TRBJ2-1
v_gene: TRBV9

CDR3nt: TGTGCCAGCAGCCTGTTCGGACTAGCGGGAGTGTCCGGGGAGCTGTTTTTT
CDR3aa: CASSLFGLAGVSGELFF
abundance: NA
d_gene: TRBD2
j_gene: TRBJ2-2
v_gene: TRBV7-2

CDR3nt: TGTGCCAGCAGCCCCGTGGGGGGGCGCGGTGATGGCGAGCAGTACTTC
CDR3aa: CASSPVGGRGDGEQYF
abundance: once
d_gene: NA
j_gene: TRBJ2-7
v_gene: TRBV2

CDR3nt: TGTGCCAGCAGCTCAGGGGACAGGGGGCTTGACGAAGCTTTCTTT
CDR3aa: CASSSGDRGLDEAFF
abundance: NA
d_gene: TRBD1
j_gene: TRBJ1-1
v_gene: TRBV7-9

CDR3nt: TGCGCCAGCAGCCGGGACAACCCAACCTTTGGCTACACCTTC
CDR3aa: CASSRDNPTFGYTF
abundance: NA
d_gene: NA
j_gene: TRBJ1-2
v_gene: TRBV5-1

CDR3nt: TGTGCCAGCAGTCTACTAGCGGGAAGTTACGAGCAGTACTTC
CDR3aa: CASSLLAGSYEQYF
abundance: NA
d_gene: TRBD2
j_gene: TRBJ2-7
v_gene: TRBV7-6

CDR3nt: TGTGCCACCAGCAGAGAACTCCCGACTAGCGGGACCTCCTACGAGCAGTACTTC
CDR3aa: CATSRELPTSGTSYEQYF
abundance: NA
d_gene: TRBD2
j_gene: TRBJ2-7
v_gene: TRBV15

CDR3nt: TGTGCCAGCAGCTCAGCCCCGGGACAGGGAAACACCGGGGAGCTGTTTTTT
CDR3aa: CASSSAPGQGNTGELFF
abundance: NA
d_gene: TRBD1
j_gene: TRBJ2-2
v_gene: TRBV7-9

CDR3nt: TGTGCCTGGAGTGTACCGGGGAGGAACACCATATATTTT
CDR3aa: CAWSVPGRNTIYF
abundance: NA
d_gene: NA
j_gene: TRBJ1-3
v_gene: TRBV30

CDR3nt: TGCGCCAGCAGCTTTTCTAGCGGGAGCTCCTACGAGCAGTACTTC
CDR3aa: CASSFSSGSSYEQYF
abundance: NA
d_gene: TRBD2
j_gene: TRBJ2-7
v_gene: TRBV5-1

CDR3nt: TGTGCCAGCAGCTTATATCAGCTAGCGGCAACTGGGGCCAACGTCCTGACTTTC
CDR3aa: CASSLYQLAATGANVLTF
abundance: once
d_gene: TRBD2
j_gene: TRBJ2-6
v_gene: TRBV7-8